This T cell receptor beta chain was recorded in a study of human T cells and chemical hapten exposure. Study as a whole: The variation in per-sample TCR yields arose mainly from small differences in pooled library volumes.

One entry per CDR3 protein results from TCRdb running MiXCR on the RACE reads. This table holds hundreds of thousands of distinct CDR3 sequences, roughly 6% found once. This clonotype appeared a few times. Noted time point: patch test 2, 6 weeks after DPC sensitization. Treatment here: therapeutic diphenylcyclopropenone sensitization with weekly scalp DPC. The CDR3 consists of 15 residues. CDR1 and CDR2 from the germline V gene are SGHRS and YFSETQ. Trimming took off 1 base at V and 5 bases at J, with 14 bases between the two ends. The clonotype originates from a woman between 18 and 29 years old with alopecia areata. Some clones in this sample may be carry-over from other donors' samples. The chain has TRBV5-1 and TRBJ2-3; perhaps TRBD2 as D (5 bases). The sequencing here drew on whole blood, taken in connection with sensitization to the hapten diphenylcyclopropenone (DPC). The CDR3 coding sequence is TGCGCCAGCAGCTTGTCCCCTAGCCGACAAGATACGCAGTATTTT. Protein: CASSLSPSRQDTQYF.